This T cell receptor (beta chain) is from a study of T cell responses to AZD1222 COVID-19 vaccine. Study results and caveats: Spike-specific TCR breadth and depth rose after two AZD1222 doses.

With 3 bases removed from V and 0 bases from J, the gap between germline ends came to 9 bases. This CDR3 has 14 residues. The germline CDR1 and CDR2 sequences are SQVTM and ANQGSEA. Profiled with immunoSEQ multiplex PCR; TCRdb holds only in-frame clones, not every one. The sample holds around 130,000 clones, over 75% seen once. This clone has just a few counts. Its antigen is unknown. The sequence was obtained from an adult in good health. The chain is built from TRBV29-1 and TRBJ2-1; D gene unclear. The specimen was peripheral blood, collected on day 0 of AZD1222 vaccination. The CDR3 reads CSVEVRRSYNEQFF. CDR3 DNA: TGCAGCGTTGAGGTCAGACGCTCCTACAATGAGCAGTTCTTC.